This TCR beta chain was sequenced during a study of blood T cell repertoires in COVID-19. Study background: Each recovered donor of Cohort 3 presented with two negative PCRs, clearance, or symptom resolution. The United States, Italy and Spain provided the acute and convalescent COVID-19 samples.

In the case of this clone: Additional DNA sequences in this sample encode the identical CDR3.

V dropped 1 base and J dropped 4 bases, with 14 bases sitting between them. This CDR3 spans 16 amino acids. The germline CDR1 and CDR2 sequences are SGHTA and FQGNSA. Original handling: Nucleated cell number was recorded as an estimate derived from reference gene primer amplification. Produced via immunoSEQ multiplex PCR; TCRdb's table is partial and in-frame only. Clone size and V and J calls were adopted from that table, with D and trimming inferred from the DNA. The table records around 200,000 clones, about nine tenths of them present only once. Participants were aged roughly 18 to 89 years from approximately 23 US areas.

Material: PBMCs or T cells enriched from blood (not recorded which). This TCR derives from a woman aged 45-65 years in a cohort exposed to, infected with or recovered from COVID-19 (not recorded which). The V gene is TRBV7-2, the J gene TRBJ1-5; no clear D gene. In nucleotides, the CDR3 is TGTGCCAGCAGCTTAGTGGCCTCTGGCGGGAATCAGCCCCAGCATTTT. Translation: CASSLVASGGNQPQHF.